The T cell receptor beta chain under discussion was sequenced for a study of CD8+CD57+ T cells in acquired aplastic anemia. Before being chosen for sequencing, patients had shown CD8+CD57+ cell expansion by flow cytometry. V dropped 3 bases and J dropped 6; count of bases not matched to a gene: 8. CDR1 is KGHDR, CDR2 SFDVKD, per germline. CDR3 length: 15 residues. It was genomic DNA that served as the template for profiling TCR beta VDJ and CDR3. Via MiXCR, TCRdb re-called the reads, giving one row per CDR3 protein. The data hold approximately 200,000 distinct CDR3 sequences, with about half observed a single time.

This chain uses TRBV24-1 with TRBJ2-5; 8 bases map to TRBD1. The sequence was collected from a human donor with aplastic anemia. Material: sorted CD4+, CD8+, or CD8+CD57+ T cells (not recorded which) from PBMCs. Here the CDR3 reads CATSDLGQGGQTQYF. In DNA, the CDR3 is TGTGCCACCAGTGATCTAGGACAGGGTGGGCAGACCCAGTACTTC.